This T cell receptor (beta chain) stems from a study of follicular helper T cells after annual influenza vaccination. Time point defined: 2014-2015 season, pre-vaccination. Per time point, roughly 40-110 mL of blood was sampled. The method was immunoSEQ multiplex PCR; TCRdb's version includes in-frame clones alone and lacks a portion of them. The repertoire includes about 27,000 clones, roughly 80% of them detected once, and roughly 1.1% sits in the top ten. V shed 2 bases, J shed 5 bases, and the junction held 7 bases outside the gene matches. CDR3 size: 15 residues. CDR1 is MNHEY, CDR2 SMNVEV, per germline (reference sequence).

The genes are TRBV27 and TRBJ2-7; 9 bases match TRBD1. Material: CXCR5+ CD38- circulating T follicular helper cells from blood, obtained on the day of influenza vaccination. Subset noted: circulating Tfh, non-naive CD4+CXCR5+PD-1+ (ICOS+CD38+ or ICOS-CD38-). This TCR was recovered from an adult who received the influenza vaccine. The CDR3: CASSLRGTGLHEQYF. The DNA for the CDR3 is TGTGCCAGCAGTTTACGGGGGACAGGGTTGCACGAGCAGTACTTC.